Included here is one T cell receptor (beta chain) sequence, with context. The antigen is unknown. This entry comes from a study of shared clonotypes between healthy human individuals. Study-wide results and caveats: Memory subsets generally showed smaller estimated richness than naive subsets did.

Using approximately 200 ng DNA, 25,000 to 35,000 T cell genomes, the sorted-subset replicate PCRs were run. Here immunoSEQ multiplex PCR was the method, and the copy in TCRdb shows in-frame clones only, minus some. The data contain under 2,000,000 clones, over 85% of them singletons. Terminally differentiated effector memory CD45RA+ cells were left out of the naive CD8 fraction, which was CD45RO-negative and positively selected for CCR7. Each donor was a Caucasian adult residing in Nashville, Tennessee. V was cut by 6 bases and J by 0 bases, with 18 bases left in between. The CDR3 covers 17 residues. CDR1 SNHLY and CDR2 FYNNEI come from the germline V gene.

This chain connects TRBV2 to TRBJ2-4; D is undetermined. This TCR was recovered from a man between 18 and 35 years old in good health. Sequenced input: naive CD8+ T cells sorted from blood. The CDR3 bases are TGTGCCAGCAGAAGAGACATTTCAATGATAGCCAAAAACATTCAGTACTTC. Its protein is CASRRDISMIAKNIQYF.